Listed below are T cell receptor beta chains from one sample, sequenced in a study of cytomegalovirus exposure and HLA in healthy donors. Profiling relied on immunoSEQ multiplex PCR, and the TCRdb table lists in-frame clones only, not all of them. The sample has roughly 120,000 clones; 50% to 65% are singletons. The sample taken for sequencing was PBMCs. The receptors stem from a woman aged 40 to 50 in good health and CMV-seropositive. Each CDR3 is given with its conserved first and last residue. The order of the fields is clone size, J gene, D gene, V gene, CDR3 length, CDR3 DNA, CDR3 protein. D genes are given only for firm matches. The listing skips clone size in some rows; elsewhere it reads once, few, many or a size class.

clone size: .
J gene: TRBJ2-1
D gene: TRBD1
V gene: TRBV13
CDR3 length: 17
CDR3 DNA: TGTGCCAGCAGCTTTTCCCCCGGACAGGGGCCTGAGAATGAGCAGTTCTTC
CDR3 protein: CASSFSPGQGPENEQFF

clone size: .
J gene: TRBJ1-2
D gene: .
V gene: TRBV7-2
CDR3 length: 14
CDR3 DNA: TGTGCCAGCAGCAGCGCCGGACAGCTGGGTGGCTACACCTTC
CDR3 protein: CASSSAGQLGGYTF

clone size: .
J gene: TRBJ2-7
D gene: .
V gene: TRBV7-8
CDR3 length: 15
CDR3 DNA: TGTGCCAGCAGCTTAGGCGGGGCGAATACCCACGAGCAGTACTTC
CDR3 protein: CASSLGGANTHEQYF

clone size: .
J gene: TRBJ2-2
D gene: .
V gene: TRBV4-3
CDR3 length: 14
CDR3 DNA: TGCGCCAGCTCCTCGGGGGTTACGGCCGGGGAGCTGTTTTTT
CDR3 protein: CASSSGVTAGELFF

clone size: .
J gene: TRBJ2-5
D gene: TRBD2
V gene: TRBV29-1
CDR3 length: 15
CDR3 DNA: TGCAGCGTTGGGACTAGCGGGAGTAGGCAAGAGACCCAGTACTTC
CDR3 protein: CSVGTSGSRQETQYF

clone size: .
J gene: TRBJ2-7
D gene: .
V gene: TRBV6-1
CDR3 length: 15
CDR3 DNA: TGTGCCAGCAGTCCAGCGGGACAGGACAACTACGAGCAGTACTTC
CDR3 protein: CASSPAGQDNYEQYF

clone size: .
J gene: TRBJ2-5
D gene: .
V gene: TRBV9
CDR3 length: 16
CDR3 DNA: TGTGCCAGCAGCGAGAACCGGGACACTTCCCGGGAGACCCAGTACTTC
CDR3 protein: CASSENRDTSRETQYF

clone size: few
J gene: TRBJ2-7
D gene: .
V gene: TRBV2
CDR3 length: 14
CDR3 DNA: TGTGCCAGCAGTGATGGCAGGGTGCGGGGTGAGCAGTACTTC
CDR3 protein: CASSDGRVRGEQYF

clone size: .
J gene: TRBJ2-1
D gene: .
V gene: TRBV5-1
CDR3 length: 16
CDR3 DNA: TGCGCCAGCAGCTTTATGTCGGGCCTAGCCGGCGATGAGCAGTTCTTC
CDR3 protein: CASSFMSGLAGDEQFF

clone size: .
J gene: TRBJ1-2
D gene: TRBD1
V gene: TRBV19
CDR3 length: 15
CDR3 DNA: TGTGCCAGTAGTCCCCAGACAGGGGTCGGCTATGGCTACACCTTC
CDR3 protein: CASSPQTGVGYGYTF

clone size: .
J gene: TRBJ1-1
D gene: TRBD1
V gene: TRBV11-2
CDR3 length: 14
CDR3 DNA: TGTGCCAGCAGCTTCCTTCAGGGGGCTGGTGAAGCTTTCTTT
CDR3 protein: CASSFLQGAGEAFF